The 16 T cell receptor beta chains below all came from one sample that was sequenced in a study of Graves' ophthalmopathy and Graves' hyperthyroidism. Investigators amplified TCR beta CDR3 regions from RNA transcripts. The first round was an RT-PCR with HTBI primers, and the second round was a multiplex PCR. One entry per CDR3 protein results from TCRdb running MiXCR on the multiplex PCR reads. The repertoire holds some 410,000 distinct CDR3 sequences, with over 20% as singletons. The sequencing sample was made of peripheral blood. The receptor source for this set is a woman aged 18-35 years with stable Graves' hyperthyroidism.

The table lists this clonotype with many counts. The chain employs TRBV30 and TRBJ1-3; maybe TRBD1 (6 bases). With 4 bases removed from V and 3 bases from J, the gap between germline ends came to 13 bases. CDR3 size: 14 residues. The germline V gene encodes CDR1 GTSNPN and CDR2 SVGIG (reference sequence). The CDR3 region has the DNA TGTGCCTGGAACGAGGGGGGGATTGGAAACACCATATATTTT. This translates into CAWNEGGIGNTIYF.

This clonotype has a count of ten or more. The chain has TRBV29-1 and TRBJ2-7; D not certain. V was cut by 4 bases and J by 0 bases, with 7 bases left in between. The CDR3 runs to 12 residues. CDR1 is SQVTM, CDR2 ANQGSEA, per germline. CDR3 coding DNA: TGCAGCGTTGCCGGCACCTCCTACGAGCAGTACTTC. Protein: CSVAGTSYEQYF.

This clonotype was counted at least ten times. The chain combines TRBV29-1 with TRBJ2-5; D is undetermined. In germline, CDR1 is SQVTM, CDR2 ANQGSEA. This CDR3 spans 14 amino acids. Between the trimmed V and J ends, which lost 2 bases and 2 bases, there was a span of 12 bases. CDR3 sequence: CSVELAGQQETQYF. The CDR3 region has the DNA TGCAGCGTTGAACTGGCAGGCCAACAAGAGACCCAGTACTTC.

This clonotype showed up many times. This chain joins TRBV12-3 or TRBV12-4 and TRBJ1-1; tentatively, D is TRBD1 (6 bases). V shed 4 bases and J shed 2 bases, with 11 bases lying between them. The CDR3 runs to 14 residues. The CDR3 loop reads CASSWDTRNTEAFF. The DNA of the CDR3 is TGTGCCAGCAGTTGGGACACTCGAAACACTGAAGCTTTCTTT.

Many counts were recorded for this clonotype. The chain uses TRBV28 and TRBJ1-3; 9 nucleotides align to TRBD1. Trimming took 5 bases from V and 2 from J; bases not matched to a gene: 4. Germline V gene data show CDR1 as MDHEN and CDR2 as SYDVKM. The CDR3 runs 15 residues. CDR3 sequence (DNA): TGTGCCAGCAGTCCACGGGACAGGGCTGGAAACACCATATATTTT. Protein product: CASSPRDRAGNTIYF. The variable domain in full, completed from reference TRBV28 and TRBJ1-3, reads DVKVTQSSRYLVKRTGEKVFLECVQDMDHENMFWYRQDPGLGLRLIYFSYDVKMKEKGDIPEGYSVSREKKERFSLILESASTNQTSMYLCASSPRDRAGNTIYFGEGSWLTVV.

In its sample, this clonotype was seen many times. The chain joins TRBV6-2 or TRBV6-3 to TRBJ2-7; TRBD2 matches 10 bases. This CDR3 region has 17 residues. V was pared by 2 bases and J by 1 base, with 8 bases of the junction left unmatched. Germline values: CDR1 MNHEY, CDR2 SVGEGT. The chain's CDR3 is CASSYRPSGGHSYEQYF. The DNA of the CDR3 is TGTGCCAGCAGTTACAGGCCTAGCGGGGGACATTCCTACGAGCAGTACTTC.

The rearrangement joins TRBV6-1 to TRBJ1-5; TRBD1 matches 7 bases. CDR1 and CDR2 from the germline V gene are MNHNS and SASEGT. Trimming cost V 7 bases and J 2 bases; bases outside gene matches: 5. This CDR3 spans 14 amino acids. DNA of the CDR3: TGTGCCAGCAAACGACAGGGCGGCAATCAGCCCCAGCATTTT. It encodes CASKRQGGNQPQHF.

This clonotype was found many times. This sequence joins TRBV5-1 and TRBJ2-7; D possibly corresponds to TRBD1 (7 bases). This CDR3 is built from 16 residues. V was pared by 0 bases and J by 1 base, with 14 bases between. CDR1 and CDR2 from the germline V gene are SGHRS and YFSETQ. The CDR3 bases are TGCGCCAGCAGCTTGGTGTTCCCAGGGGGGTCCTACGAGCAGTACTTC. Translated, it gives CASSLVFPGGSYEQYF.

This clonotype came up a few times. The J gene is TRBJ1-2, the V gene TRBV28; no clear D gene. Germline lookup yields CDR1 MDHEN and CDR2 SYDVKM. CDR3 size: 12 residues. Between the trimmed V and J ends, which lost 10 bases and 8 bases, there was a span of 17 bases. The CDR3 reads CATSLTNFGYTF. The CDR3 DNA reads TGTGCCACCTCGTTGACAAATTTCGGCTACACCTTC.

This clonotype was observed many times. A much larger clone is a single base away; this may be a read error. The chain recombines TRBV6-1 with TRBJ1-2, with 7 bases aligning to TRBD1. CDR1 MNHNS and CDR2 SASEGT come from the germline V gene. CDR3 length: 14 residues. CDR3 protein: CVSSLNRGIGGYTF. As DNA, the CDR3 is TGTGTCAGCAGCCTGAACAGGGGTATAGGTGGCTACACCTTC.

This clonotype was counted ten times or more. The chain uses TRBV28 and TRBJ1-5; possibly TRBD1 for D (5 bases). Trimming cost V 1 base and J 3 bases, with 7 bases left between them. The germline V gene encodes CDR1 MDHEN and CDR2 SYDVKM. The CDR3 contains 14 residues. In DNA form, the CDR3 reads TGTGCCAGCAGTTTATTAGGGGACAATCAGCCCCAGCATTTT. Translating gives CASSLLGDNQPQHF. The variable domain in full, with the rest retrieved from reference TRBV28 and TRBJ1-5, is DVKVTQSSRYLVKRTGEKVFLECVQDMDHENMFWYRQDPGLGLRLIYFSYDVKMKEKGDIPEGYSVSREKKERFSLILESASTNQTSMYLCASSLLGDNQPQHFGDGTRLSIL.

This clonotype was counted at least ten times. The chain has TRBV6-5 and TRBJ2-2; D is tentatively TRBD1 or TRBD2 (5 bases each). V was cut by 7 bases and J by 3 bases, with 18 bases left in between. This CDR3 region has 16 residues. CDR1 MNHEY and CDR2 SVGAGI come from the germline V gene. CDR3 amino acids: CASTRAGRFDTGELFF. CDR3 nucleotides: TGTGCCAGCACGCGGGCAGGGCGTTTTGACACCGGGGAGCTGTTTTTT.

In this sample, this clonotype turned up many times. The rearrangement links TRBV11-2 to TRBJ2-2; the match to TRBD1 covers 7 bases. The V gene end was trimmed by 5 bases and the J gene end by 1 base; junction bases not matched to a gene: 4. Germline loops: CDR1 SGHAT, CDR2 FQNNGV. This CDR3 is 15 amino acids long. CDR3 sequence reads: CASSPNRGNTGELFF. The DNA of the CDR3 is TGTGCCAGCAGCCCCAACAGGGGGAACACCGGGGAGCTGTTTTTT.

The J gene is TRBJ2-7, the V gene TRBV12-3 or TRBV12-4; D is uncertain. Trimming pared 7 bases from V and 5 bases from J, leaving 12 bases between. There are 12 residues in the CDR3. CDR3 residues: CASKSDLNEQYF. The CDR3 DNA sequence: TGTGCCAGCAAATCGGACCTCAACGAGCAGTACTTC.

This clonotype was seen repeatedly, ten times or more. The J gene is TRBJ2-5, the V gene TRBV5-1; the match to TRBD1 covers 7 bases. V lost 7 bases, J lost 3 bases, and 9 bases stayed unmatched. The CDR3 is 14 amino acids. CDR1 is SGHRS, CDR2 YFSETQ, per germline. The CDR3 DNA follows: TGCGCCAGCTCCGGGACAGACTGGAAAGAGACCCAGTACTTC. It yields the protein CASSGTDWKETQYF.

The J gene is TRBJ1-1, the V gene TRBV10-3; a possible D gene is TRBD1 (6 bases). This CDR3 contains 16 residues. V was shortened by 11 bases and J by 3 bases, with 25 bases between the two germline ends. CDR1 and CDR2 (germline): ENHRY, SYGVKD. CDR3 residues: CAAGPRGGGVDTEAFF. CDR3 in DNA: TGTGCCGCCGGCCCCCGGGGAGGGGGTGTGGACACTGAAGCTTTCTTT.